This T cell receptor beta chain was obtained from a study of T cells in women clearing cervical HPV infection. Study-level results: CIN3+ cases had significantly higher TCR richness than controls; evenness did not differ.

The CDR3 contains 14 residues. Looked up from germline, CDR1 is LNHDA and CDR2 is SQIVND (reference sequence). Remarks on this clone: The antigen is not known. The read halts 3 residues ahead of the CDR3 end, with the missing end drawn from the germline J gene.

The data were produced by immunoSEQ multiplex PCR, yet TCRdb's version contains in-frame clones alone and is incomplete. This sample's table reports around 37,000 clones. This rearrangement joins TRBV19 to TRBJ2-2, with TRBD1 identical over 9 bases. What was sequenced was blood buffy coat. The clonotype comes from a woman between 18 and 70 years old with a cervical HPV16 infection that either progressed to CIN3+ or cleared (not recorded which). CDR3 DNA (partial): TGTGCCAGTAGTATAGACTTACAGGGGGCAAAG. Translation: CASSIDLQGAK. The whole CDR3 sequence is CASSIDLQGAKLFF. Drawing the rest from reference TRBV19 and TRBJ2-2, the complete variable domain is DGGITQSPKYLFRKEGQNVTLSCEQNLNHDAMYWYRQDPGQGLRLIYYSQIVNDFQKGDIAEGYSVSREKKESFPLTVTSAQKNPTAFYLCASSIDLQGAKLFFGEGSRLTVL.